The source of this T cell receptor beta chain is a study of CD8+CD57+ T cells in acquired aplastic anemia. Study-wide results and caveats: Almost 30 shared CD8+ CDR3s appeared highly expressed within patients' immunodominant clones.

Patients selected for sequencing had displayed CD8+CD57+ cell expansion by flow cytometry. V dropped 5 bases and J dropped 2; count of bases not matched to a gene: 7. The CDR3 contains 18 residues. CDR1 is SGHAT, CDR2 FQNNGV, per germline. CDR3 and TCR beta VDJ profiling relied on a genomic DNA template. A single record per CDR3 protein comes from TCRdb applying MiXCR to the reads. The sample yields 200,000 or so distinct CDR3 sequences, roughly 60% seen once. This clonotype was seen at least ten times. The antigen remains undetermined. This chain connects TRBV11-2 to TRBJ2-6, with 12 bases identical to TRBD1. Sequencing was done on a sample of sorted CD4+, CD8+, or CD8+CD57+ T cells (not recorded which) from PBMCs. This sequence originates from a human donor with aplastic anemia. CDR3 amino acids: CASSLAGTGGAGANVLTF. In DNA, the CDR3 is TGTGCCAGCAGCCTAGCGGGGACAGGGGGCGCTGGGGCCAACGTCCTGACTTTC.